The 4 T cell receptor beta chains below come from one sample, sequenced in a study of blood T cell repertoires in COVID-19. Libraries were prepared by immunoSEQ multiplex PCR; TCRdb keeps only in-frame clonotypes and omits some of them. This table has a few hundred thousand clones, around 86% appearing once. Source material: peripheral blood. These receptors all come from a man younger than 35 with active or convalescent COVID-19.

V gene TRBV9 combines with J gene TRBJ2-3, with TRBD2 matching 12 bases. CDR1 is SGDLS, CDR2 YYNGEE, per germline. V dropped 0 bases and J dropped 2; count of bases not matched to a gene: 4. The CDR3 consists of 17 residues. CDR3 residues: CASSVGTSGGITDTQYF. The DNA of the CDR3 is TGTGCCAGCAGCGTAGGAACTAGCGGGGGGATCACAGATACGCAGTATTTT.

This clone was detected only a few times. The chain joins TRBV3-1 (or the pseudogene TRBV3-2) to TRBJ1-2; 7 bases map to TRBD1. The germline CDR1 and CDR2 sequences are LGHDT and YNNKEL (reference sequence). Trimming cost V 3 bases and J 8 bases; bases outside gene matches: 12. This CDR3 has 15 amino acids. The CDR3 reads CASSQGTVPSGGYTF. CDR3 in DNA: TGTGCCAGCAGCCAGGGGACAGTTCCCTCAGGAGGCTACACCTTC.

CDR3 in DNA: TGTGCCAGCAGCTTCAGGGGTGGGGAGACCCAGTACTTC. Translating it yields CASSFRGGETQYF. The chain has TRBV7-2 and TRBJ2-5; tentative D call: TRBD1 (6 bases). Germline CDR1 SGHTA, CDR2 FQGNSA. The CDR3 has 13 residues. V gave up 3 bases and J gave up 5 bases, with 10 bases separating them.

The CDR3 DNA is TGTGCCAGCAGCTTAGGGGCCTCCGATACGCAGTATTTT. Encoded protein: CASSLGASDTQYF. The chain carries TRBV7-9 and TRBJ2-3; D gene uncertain. Trimming shortened V by 1 base and J by 6 bases, and 8 bases separated the two germline ends. The CDR3 is 13 residues long. Germline lookup yields CDR1 SEHNR and CDR2 FQNEAQ (reference sequence).